The TCR beta chain under discussion was sequenced for a study of memory CD4+ T cells and cytomegalovirus serostatus. Single viable CD3+CD4+CD8-CD45RO+ cells were sorted as the memory CD4+ T cells. Assay used: immunoSEQ multiplex PCR; TCRdb lists only in-frame clones, some missing. The data show roughly 49,000 clones, roughly four fifths seen once. Sequencing input: memory CD4+ T cells from blood. The source is an adult in good health and CMV-seronegative.

CDR3 amino acids: CASSQTRGGETQYF. The CDR3 DNA reads as TGTGCCAGCAGTCAAACCAGGGGAGGAGAGACCCAGTACTTC. The gene calls are TRBV6-1 and TRBJ2-5; D tentatively reads TRBD1 or TRBD2 (6 bases each). The germline CDR1 and CDR2 sequences are MNHNS and SASEGT. The germline V and J ends were trimmed by 5 bases and 4 bases, with 14 bases remaining between them. The CDR3 is 14 residues long.